The 5 T cell receptor beta chains in this list originate from one sample, sequenced in a study of T-cell memory formation after mild COVID-19. MiXCR, run by TCRdb on the 5' RACE reads, gives a single entry per CDR3 protein. Here the sample spans 400,000 or so distinct CDR3 sequences, about 20% being singletons. Source material: PBMCs or a T cell subset sorted from them (not recorded which). The receptors were gathered from an adult woman who had mild COVID-19 (a few samples of this study predate the infection). Cell type and time point are not known.

V gene TRBV7-9 combines with J gene TRBJ1-4, with TRBD1 as a possible D gene (5 bases). The CDR3 has 15 residues. The V and J ends lost 1 base and 8 bases respectively, with 14 bases between them. Germline V gives CDR1 SEHNR, CDR2 FQNEAQ (reference sequence). The CDR3: CASSLDRGSREKLFF. The CDR3 DNA follows: TGTGCCAGCAGCTTAGATAGGGGATCGAGGGAAAAACTGTTTTTT.

The sample holds a few counts of this clonotype. The chain couples TRBV29-1 to TRBJ2-7, with 10 bases matching TRBD2. V shed 7 bases, J shed 0 bases, and the junction held 9 bases outside the gene matches. CDR1 is SQVTM, CDR2 ANQGSEA, per germline. The CDR3 is made up of 15 amino acids. CDR3 loop: CSGYYPSGSSYEQYF. The CDR3 DNA reads TGCAGCGGATATTACCCTAGCGGGAGCTCCTACGAGCAGTACTTC.

This chain uses TRBV18 with TRBJ2-7, with D perhaps matching TRBD2 (6 bases). The CDR3 contains 13 residues. Trimming left V 5 bases short and J 1 base short, with 9 bases between. The germline V gene encodes CDR1 KGHSH and CDR2 LQKENI. This CDR3 reads CASSTGGSYEQYF. The CDR3, as DNA: TGTGCCAGCTCAACCGGAGGGTCCTACGAGCAGTACTTC.

The chain is built from TRBV19 and TRBJ2-4; D call uncertain. There are 13 residues in the CDR3. V lost 5 bases and J 8 bases, leaving 13 bases between the germline ends. Germline V gives CDR1 LNHDA, CDR2 SQIVND (reference sequence). CDR3: CASSPLGVDIQYF. The CDR3 DNA reads TGTGCCAGTAGTCCCCTTGGGGTCGACATTCAGTACTTC.

This chain uses TRBV7-9 with TRBJ1-2, with D unresolved. Per the germline V gene, CDR1 is SEHNR and CDR2 is FQNEAQ (reference sequence). Between the trimmed V and J ends, which lost 5 bases and 3 bases, there was a span of 16 bases. This CDR3 comprises 15 residues. The CDR3 loop is CASSTDQTPDYGYTF. The CDR3 DNA is TGTGCCAGCAGCACCGATCAGACTCCTGACTATGGCTACACCTTC.